This TCR beta chain was identified in a study of T cells in Graves' hyperthyroidism and ophthalmopathy. Overall study: Before any treatment, at initial diagnosis, peripheral blood was collected.

Findings of the study overall: The majority of expanded thyroid clonotypes above 0.001 also appeared in blood.

Among the patients, aged 18 to 65, hyperthyroidism was newly diagnosed and had lasted under 2 months. In its sample, this clonotype was seen many times. The target antigen is unknown. The CDR3 loop spans 15 amino acids. V was pared by 5 bases and J by 8 bases, with 19 bases between. Germline V gene sequence: CDR1 PRHDT, CDR2 FYEKMQ (reference sequence). Amplification of TCR beta CDR3 regions was performed using RNA transcripts as template. TCR CDR3 underwent first-round RT-PCR with the HTBI primer set. MiXCR was run by TCRdb on the multiplex PCR reads, yielding one entry per CDR3 protein. The table lists 33,000 or so distinct CDR3 sequences, just under 50% of them singletons, with approximately 6.2% in the top ten.

The TCR comes from a woman aged 45-59 years with Graves' hyperthyroidism that later progressed to Graves' ophthalmopathy. Sequenced material: blood. This sequence joins TRBV13 and TRBJ2-1; possibly TRBD2 for D (6 bases). The CDR3 sequence is CASSNNPGEVDEQFF. The CDR3 DNA reads as TGTGCCAGCAGCAATAACCCGGGAGAGGTGGATGAGCAGTTCTTC.